This record covers a single T cell receptor beta chain. As yet, its antigen is unknown. The sample originates from a study of CD4 T cells in relation to SARS-CoV-2 and coronaviruses. Study-wide background: PBMCs were cultured with antigen for roughly 10 days before TCR beta sequencing. Study findings and constraints: Samples before the pandemic and after infection were not matched within any donor.

The CDR3 is 12 amino acids. Repertoires were generated with immunoSEQ multiplex PCR, while TCRdb's copy carries only in-frame clones and drops some. The table shows roughly 25,000 clones, with more than 60% occurring only once. The unexposed donors gave CD4+ T cells in about 2010-2019, prior to COVID-19. CD4+ T cells were isolated from the cells after 10 days of culture. Testing used SARS-CoV-2 S/N and four cold-coronavirus spikes on unexposed-donor CD4+ T cells, cells permitting. This clonotype was sampled from a human donor in good health. The chain carries TRBV21-1 and TRBJ2-7. TRBV21-1 is a listed pseudogene. Material for sequencing was CD4+ T cells from PBMCs, cultured in vitro. CDR3: CASPGRGHEQYF. CDR3 in DNA: TGTGCCAGCCCGGGACGAGGCCACGAGCAGTACTTC.